One and the same sample provided the 10 T cell receptor beta chains below, sequenced in a study of T cell changes during pregnancy in multiple sclerosis. Method: immunoSEQ multiplex PCR; TCRdb's copy keeps in-frame clones and lacks some. The sample has about 43,000 clones, around 90% seen once. Specimen: peripheral blood, collected in the second trimester of pregnancy. The receptors here all came from a female donor in good health, enrolled as a control in a pregnancy study.

The CDR3 region has the DNA TGTGCCACCCGGGACACCAATGAGCAGTTCTTC. Its protein product is CATRDTNEQFF. This chain links TRBV21-1 with TRBJ2-1; the table names TRBD1, a call not compared with the DNA. TRBV21-1 is annotated as a pseudogene. This CDR3 region has 11 residues.

This clone has just a few counts. J is TRBJ2-7 and V is TRBV11-3; D unclear. V lost 5 bases and J 4 bases, leaving 3 bases between the germline ends. The V gene's germline CDR1 is SGHNT and CDR2 YENEEA. The CDR3 sequence is 10 residues long. The CDR3 here is CASSLYEQYF. In DNA, the CDR3 is TGTGCCAGCAGCCTTTACGAGCAGTACTTC. Full variable domain (remainder filled in from reference TRBV11-3 and TRBJ2-7): EAGVVQSPRYKIIEKKQPVAFWCNPISGHNTLYWYLQNLGQGPELLIRYENEEAVDDSQLPKDRFSAERLKGVDSTLKIQPAELGDSAVYLCASSLYEQYFGPGTRLTVT.

The J gene is TRBJ1-3, the V gene TRBV7-2, with D perhaps matching TRBD1 (5 bases). The CDR3 covers 16 residues. V lost 1 base and J 0 bases, leaving 10 bases between the germline ends. Per germline, CDR1 SGHTA and CDR2 FQGNSA. Here the CDR3 reads CASSLVGQVSGNTIYF. DNA for the CDR3: TGTGCCAGCAGCTTAGTGGGGCAGGTCTCTGGAAACACCATATATTTT.

The chain links TRBV7-9 to TRBJ1-2, with 8 bases that match TRBD1. V shed 1 base and J 1 base; nucleotides not matched to a gene: 2. From germline, CDR1 is SEHNR and CDR2 FQNEAQ (reference sequence). The CDR3 sequence is 15 residues long. This chain's CDR3 is CASSLETGGNYGYTF. In DNA, the CDR3 is TGTGCCAGCAGCTTAGAAACAGGGGGTAACTATGGCTACACCTTC.

The rearrangement joins TRBV18 to TRBJ2-2; TRBD1 matches at 7 bases. This CDR3 is built from 16 residues. CDR1 KGHSH and CDR2 LQKENI come from the germline V gene. Germline trimming cut 5 bases from V and 1 base from J; bases unmatched to any gene: 7. Written as DNA, the CDR3 is TGTGCCAGCTCATTCCCGACAGGGCGGAACACCGGGGAGCTGTTTTTT. Protein product: CASSFPTGRNTGELFF.

The rearrangement joins TRBV18 to TRBJ2-7, with D possibly TRBD2 on 5 matching bases. This CDR3 has 14 amino acids. Per germline, CDR1 KGHSH and CDR2 LQKENI. V was pared by 5 bases and J by 6 bases, with 17 bases between. CDR3 nucleotides: TGTGCCAGCTCAACGAAGACTGGAGGCGCCGAGCAGTACTTC. This sequence encodes CASSTKTGGAEQYF. Full variable domain (remainder filled in from reference TRBV18 and TRBJ2-7): NAGVMQNPRHLVRRRGQEARLRCSPMKGHSHVYWYRQLPEEGLKFMVYLQKENIIDESGMPKERFSAEFPKEGPSILRIQQVVRGDSAAYFCASSTKTGGAEQYFGPGTRLTVT.

The chain combines TRBV4-1 with TRBJ1-5; D uncertain. Germline CDR1 reads MGHRA; CDR2 reads YSYEKL. The CDR3 is 15 amino acids. Trimming left V 1 base short and J 5 bases short, with 12 bases between. Here the CDR3 reads CASSQVFQDDQPQHF. The CDR3 coding sequence is TGCGCCAGCAGCCAAGTTTTCCAGGATGATCAGCCCCAGCATTTT.

The J gene is TRBJ1-3, the V gene TRBV29-1; 7 bases align to TRBD1. In germline, CDR1 is SQVTM, CDR2 ANQGSEA. The CDR3 runs 15 residues. V gave up 7 bases and J gave up 0 bases; unmatched junction bases: 9. The CDR3 here is CSGTLGGASGNTIYF. CDR3 nucleotide sequence: TGCAGCGGAACACTAGGGGGCGCCTCTGGAAACACCATATATTTT.

The chain combines TRBV5-4 with TRBJ2-1; the match to TRBD1 covers 8 bases. Unmatched junction bases numbered 13, after V lost 4 bases and J lost 16 bases. The CDR3 is 13 residues long. The germline V gene has CDR1 SGHNT and CDR2 YYREEE (reference sequence). For the CDR3, the DNA is TGTGCCAGCAGCCGGGACAGGAGTACGTCTAACTTCTTC. This codes for CASSRDRSTSNFF.

The gene calls are TRBV4-1 and TRBJ2-3, with 9 bases aligning to TRBD2. Germline-derived CDR1 and CDR2 are MGHRA and YSYEKL. V trimming: 1 base; J trimming: 2 bases; junction bases outside the gene matches: 4. The CDR3 extends over 16 amino acids. This chain's CDR3 is CASSQVLAGITDTQYF. CDR3 DNA: TGCGCCAGCAGCCAAGTTCTAGCGGGAATCACAGATACGCAGTATTTT.